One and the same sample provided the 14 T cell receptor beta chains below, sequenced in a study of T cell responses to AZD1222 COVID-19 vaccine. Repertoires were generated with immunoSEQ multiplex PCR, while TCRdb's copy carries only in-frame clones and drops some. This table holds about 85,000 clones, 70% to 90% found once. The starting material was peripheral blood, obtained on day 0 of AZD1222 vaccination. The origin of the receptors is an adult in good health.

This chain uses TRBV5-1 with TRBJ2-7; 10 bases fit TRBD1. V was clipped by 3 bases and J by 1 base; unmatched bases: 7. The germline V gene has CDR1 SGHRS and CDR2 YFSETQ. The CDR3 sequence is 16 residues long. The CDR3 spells CASSSPRDRGSYEQYF. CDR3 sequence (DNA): TGCGCCAGCAGCTCCCCCCGGGACAGGGGATCCTACGAGCAGTACTTC.

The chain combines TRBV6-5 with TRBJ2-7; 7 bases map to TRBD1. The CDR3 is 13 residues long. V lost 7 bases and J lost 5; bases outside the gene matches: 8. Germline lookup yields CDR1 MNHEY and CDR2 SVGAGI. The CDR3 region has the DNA TGTGCCAGCACAAGGGGGCCTCCAAACGAGCAGTACTTC. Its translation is CASTRGPPNEQYF.

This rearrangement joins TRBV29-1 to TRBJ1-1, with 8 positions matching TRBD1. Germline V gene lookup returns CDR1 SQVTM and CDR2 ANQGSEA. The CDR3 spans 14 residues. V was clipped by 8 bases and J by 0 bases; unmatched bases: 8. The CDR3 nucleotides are TGCAGCACAAGGACAGGGAACATGAACACTGAAGCTTTCTTT. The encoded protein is CSTRTGNMNTEAFF.

As DNA, the CDR3 is TGTGCCAGCAGGATGATGGCCGGGACTAGTAGTGAGCAGTTCTTC. Its translation is CASRMMAGTSSEQFF. This chain uses TRBV6-5 with TRBJ2-1; 8 bases match TRBD2. Germline assignment: CDR1 MNHEY and CDR2 SVGAGI. The length of the CDR3 is 15 residues. V lost 6 bases, J lost 9 bases, and 13 bases stayed unmatched.

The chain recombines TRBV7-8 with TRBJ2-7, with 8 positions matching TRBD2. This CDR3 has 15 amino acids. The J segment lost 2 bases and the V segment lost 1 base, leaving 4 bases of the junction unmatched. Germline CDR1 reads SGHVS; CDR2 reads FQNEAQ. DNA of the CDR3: TGTGCCAGCAGCTTAGAGTCTAGCGGGCCCTACGAGCAGTACTTC. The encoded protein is CASSLESSGPYEQYF.

Written as DNA, the CDR3 is TGCAGCGTTTCACAGGGGGGGACTAATGAAAAACTGTTTTTT. Translated: CSVSQGGTNEKLFF. This chain uses TRBV29-1 with TRBJ1-4, with TRBD1 identical over 8 bases. The CDR3 runs 14 residues. V shed 5 bases, J shed 2 bases, and the junction held 4 bases outside the gene matches. Germline V gene lookup returns CDR1 SQVTM and CDR2 ANQGSEA. The full variable domain, completed using reference TRBV29-1 and TRBJ1-4, is SAVISQKPSRDICQRGTSLTIQCQVDSQVTMMFWYRQQPGQSLTLIATANQGSEATYESGFVIDKFPISRPNLTFSTLTVSNMSPEDSSIYLCSVSQGGTNEKLFFGSGTQLSVL.

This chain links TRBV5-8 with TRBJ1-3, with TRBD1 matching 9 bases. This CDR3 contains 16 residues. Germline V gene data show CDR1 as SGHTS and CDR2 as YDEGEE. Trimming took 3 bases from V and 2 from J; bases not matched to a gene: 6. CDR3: CASSWGRQGAGNTIYF. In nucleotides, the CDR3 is TGTGCCAGCAGCTGGGGTCGACAGGGGGCTGGAAACACCATATATTTT.

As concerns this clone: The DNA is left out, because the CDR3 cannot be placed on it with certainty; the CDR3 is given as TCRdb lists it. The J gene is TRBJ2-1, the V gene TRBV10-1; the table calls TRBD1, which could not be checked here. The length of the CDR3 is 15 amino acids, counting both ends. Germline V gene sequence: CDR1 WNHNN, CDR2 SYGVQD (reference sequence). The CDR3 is CASSSSDRGDNEQFF.

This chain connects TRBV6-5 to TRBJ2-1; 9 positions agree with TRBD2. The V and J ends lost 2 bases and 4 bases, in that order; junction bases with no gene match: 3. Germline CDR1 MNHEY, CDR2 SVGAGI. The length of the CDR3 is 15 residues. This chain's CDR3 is CASSYAGGPYNEQFF. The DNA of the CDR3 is TGTGCCAGCAGTTACGCGGGAGGGCCGTACAATGAGCAGTTCTTC.

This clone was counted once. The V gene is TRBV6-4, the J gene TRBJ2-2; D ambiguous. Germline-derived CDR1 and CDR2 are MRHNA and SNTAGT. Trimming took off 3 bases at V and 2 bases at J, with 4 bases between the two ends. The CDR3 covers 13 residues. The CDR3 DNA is TGTGCCAGCAGTGAGGGTAACACCGGGGAGCTGTTTTTT. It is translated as CASSEGNTGELFF.

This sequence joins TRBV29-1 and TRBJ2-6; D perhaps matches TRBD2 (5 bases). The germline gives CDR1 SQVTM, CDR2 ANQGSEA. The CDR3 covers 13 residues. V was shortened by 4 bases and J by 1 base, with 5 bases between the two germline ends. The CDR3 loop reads CSVGESGANVLTF. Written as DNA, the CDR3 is TGCAGCGTTGGGGAGTCTGGGGCCAACGTCCTGACTTTC.

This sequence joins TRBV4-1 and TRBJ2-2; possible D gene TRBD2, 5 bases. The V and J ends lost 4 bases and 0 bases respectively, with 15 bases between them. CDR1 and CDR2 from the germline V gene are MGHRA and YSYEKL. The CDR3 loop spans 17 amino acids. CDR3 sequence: CASSPPRTVTNTGELFF. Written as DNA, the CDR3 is TGCGCCAGCAGCCCCCCCCGGACTGTTACGAACACCGGGGAGCTGTTTTTT.

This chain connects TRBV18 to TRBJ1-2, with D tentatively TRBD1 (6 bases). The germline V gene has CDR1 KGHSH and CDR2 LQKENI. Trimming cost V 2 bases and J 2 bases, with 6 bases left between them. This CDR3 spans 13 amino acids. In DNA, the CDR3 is TGTGCCAGCTCACCAACAGGGAACTATGGCTACACCTTC. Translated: CASSPTGNYGYTF.

The CDR3 region has the DNA TGTGCCAGCCGGACAGGGGTAAGCGGGGAACCTGAAGCTTTCTTT. Translation gives CASRTGVSGEPEAFF. The V gene is TRBV28, the J gene TRBJ1-1, with TRBD1 matching 9 bases. Germline CDR1 MDHEN, CDR2 SYDVKM. CDR3 length: 15 amino acids. Trimming at V came to 8 bases and at J to 6 bases, leaving 13 bases not matched to a gene.